Listed below are T cell receptor beta chains from one sample, sequenced in a study of response to subunit inactivated influenza vaccine. A single record per CDR3 protein comes from TCRdb applying MiXCR to the RT-PCR reads. The table includes around 530,000 distinct CDR3 sequences, 10% to 15% detected once. Material: PBMCs from blood, obtained on the day of vaccination. The receptors here all came from a man aged 50 to 60 who received an inactivated influenza vaccine. Each CDR3 is given with its conserved first and last residue. A D gene is named only where the DNA matches it firmly. Rows may omit the clone size; those that give it use once, few, many or a size class.

j_call,clone_size,v_call,d_call,cdr3_nt,cdr3_aa
TRBJ2-7,few,TRBV4-2,TRBD2,TGTGCCAGCAGCCAAGATACTAGCGGGAGGGTATACGAGCAGTACTTC,CASSQDTSGRVYEQYF
TRBJ2-3,NA,TRBV12-3/TRBV12-4,NA,TGTGCCAGCAGTTGGCAGTACACAGATACGCAGTATTTT,CASSWQYTDTQYF
TRBJ2-2,few,TRBV11-1,NA,TGTGCCAGCAGCCCACCTCTGGGGGCAAGGCCAGGCACCGGGGAGCTGTTTTTT,CASSPPLGARPGTGELFF
TRBJ2-2,NA,TRBV2,NA,TGTGCCACGGCAGAGGCGGGCACCGGGGAGCTGTTTTTT,CATAEAGTGELFF
TRBJ2-3,NA,TRBV28,TRBD2,TGTGCCAGCAGTTCATACCCGGGACTAGCGGGAGCCCAATACCAGTATTTT,CASSSYPGLAGAQYQYF
TRBJ1-2,NA,TRBV12-3/TRBV12-4,NA,TGTGCCAGCAGGAATTCTTTCAGTAAAAACTATGGCTACACCTTC,CASRNSFSKNYGYTF
TRBJ2-7,NA,TRBV4-1,NA,TGCGCCAGCAGCCAAGATGTCCGGCAGACCTACGAGCAGTACTTC,CASSQDVRQTYEQYF
TRBJ2-7,NA,TRBV7-2,TRBD2,TGTGCCAGCAGCTTAGGCGTGGGACTAGCAACACTCGAGCAGTACTTC,CASSLGVGLATLEQYF
TRBJ2-1,once,TRBV9,TRBD2,TGTACCAGCAGCGGGCAATCTAGCGGGAGTTACAATGAGCAGTTCTTC,CTSSGQSSGSYNEQFF
TRBJ2-1,few,TRBV20-1,NA,TGCAGTGCACAGGAGGGCGTCGGAGTCAATGAGCAGTTCTTC,CSAQEGVGVNEQFF
TRBJ2-5,NA,TRBV28,NA,TGTGCCAGCAGTTTATCTCAGGGTGGCCCCGTGACCCAGTACTTC,CASSLSQGGPVTQYF
TRBJ2-1,few,TRBV3-1,TRBD2,TGTGCCAGCAGCCATACGGGACTAGCGGGACTTGAGCAGTTCTTC,CASSHTGLAGLEQFF
TRBJ2-1,NA,TRBV9,NA,TGTGCCAGCAGCGCGGGTCCGGATAATGAGCAGTTCTTC,CASSAGPDNEQFF
TRBJ2-5,few,TRBV4-3,TRBD2,TGCGCCAGCAGCCATGAAACTAGCGGGGGGGGGAGACAGACCCAGTACTTC,CASSHETSGGGRQTQYF
TRBJ2-7,NA,TRBV20-1,NA,TGCACTGCTACCGCACCAGAGGGATCTGAATACGAGCAGTACTTC,CTATAPEGSEYEQYF
TRBJ2-5,NA,TRBV11-2,TRBD1,TGTGCCAGCAGCTTAAGCAGGGGGCTAAGGACCCAGTACTTC,CASSLSRGLRTQYF
TRBJ2-5,NA,TRBV7-7,NA,TGTGCTAGCAGCTTAGTAGCCAGCTTCCAAGAGACCCAGTACTTC,CASSLVASFQETQYF
TRBJ2-7,many,TRBV29-1,TRBD1,TGCAGCGCCCGAACCGGGACAGGGTTTCGGGAGCAGTACTTC,CSARTGTGFREQYF
TRBJ1-1,few,TRBV30,NA,TGTGCCGGGGTGTTACGTACGGTGGCTTTCTTT,CAGVLRTVAFF
TRBJ2-1,NA,TRBV20-1,TRBD2,TGCAGTGCTCCCGTGACTAGCAGTCAGAGTGAGCAGTTCTTC,CSAPVTSSQSEQFF
TRBJ1-2,few,TRBV28,TRBD1,TGTGCCAGCAGTTTAATGGGACAGGTTGACTATGGCTACACCTTC,CASSLMGQVDYGYTF
TRBJ2-7,NA,TRBV7-8,NA,TGTGCCAGCAGCCAAACCGATGGGGGTCGCTACGAGCAGTACTTC,CASSQTDGGRYEQYF
TRBJ1-1,many,TRBV28,NA,TGTGCCAGCACCCTGAACACTGAAGCTTTCTTT,CASTLNTEAFF